The clone carrying this TCR beta chain was seen only a few times. Antigen unknown. TCRdb passed the 5' RACE reads through MiXCR, listing each CDR3 protein once. The data show hundreds of thousands of distinct CDR3 sequences, about a sixth seen once. The data were obtained in a study of T-cell memory formation after mild COVID-19. The study's findings and limits: Detection of some responders pre-infection suggested pre-existing cross-reactive memory T cells participated.

V gave up 5 bases and J gave up 0 bases, with 27 bases separating them. The germline gives CDR1 SGHTA, CDR2 FQGNSA. This CDR3 is built from 20 residues. The sequenced sample was PBMCs or a T cell subset sorted from them (not recorded which). The sequence was collected from a man younger than 35 who had mild COVID-19 (a few samples of this study predate the infection). Cell type and time point are not known. This chain joins TRBV7-2 and TRBJ2-3; a weak D match, TRBD1 (6 bases). CDR3 nucleotide sequence: TGTGCCAGCAGCCCCCCTGGGGGCCCCGTTAAATCATCTAGCACAGATACGCAGTATTTT. Protein: CASSPPGGPVKSSSTDTQYF.